This T cell receptor (beta chain) was captured by sequencing in a study of cytomegalovirus exposure and HLA in healthy donors. Study-wide results and caveats: As immune exposure information, only CMV serostatus was available.

Remarks on this clone: Its antigen is still unknown.

PCR used 60 Vbeta primers and 13 Jbeta primers. TCRdb's copy holds only in-frame clones and misses some; the assay was immunoSEQ multiplex PCR. The sample holds approximately 110,000 clones; 76% are singletons and the top ten take around 8.5%. In germline, CDR1 is MGHDK, CDR2 SYGVNS. Trimming removed 7 bases at V and 7 bases at J, with 11 bases between. There are 11 residues in the CDR3. The sequenced material came from PBMCs. The TCR was taken from a man aged 35 to 55 in good health and CMV-seropositive. This chain uses TRBV25-1 with TRBJ2-7; perhaps TRBD1 as D (5 bases). CDR3 residues: CASIGHQEQYF. As DNA, the CDR3 is TGTGCCAGCATCGGACATCAGGAGCAGTACTTC.